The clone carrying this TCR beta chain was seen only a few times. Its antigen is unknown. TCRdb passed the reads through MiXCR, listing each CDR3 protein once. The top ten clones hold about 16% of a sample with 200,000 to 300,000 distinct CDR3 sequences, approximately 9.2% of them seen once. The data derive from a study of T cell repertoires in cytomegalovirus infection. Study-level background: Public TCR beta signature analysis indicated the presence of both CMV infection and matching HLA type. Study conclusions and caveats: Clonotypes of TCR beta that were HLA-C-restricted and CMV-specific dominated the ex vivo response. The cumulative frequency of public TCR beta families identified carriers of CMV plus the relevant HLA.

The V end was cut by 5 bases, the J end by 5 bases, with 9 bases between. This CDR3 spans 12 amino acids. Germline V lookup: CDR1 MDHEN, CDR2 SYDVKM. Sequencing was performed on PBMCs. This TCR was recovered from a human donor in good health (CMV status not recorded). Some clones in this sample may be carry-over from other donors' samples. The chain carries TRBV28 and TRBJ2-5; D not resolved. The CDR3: CASSGSRETQYF. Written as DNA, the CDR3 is TGTGCCAGCAGTGGATCTCGGGAGACCCAGTACTTC.